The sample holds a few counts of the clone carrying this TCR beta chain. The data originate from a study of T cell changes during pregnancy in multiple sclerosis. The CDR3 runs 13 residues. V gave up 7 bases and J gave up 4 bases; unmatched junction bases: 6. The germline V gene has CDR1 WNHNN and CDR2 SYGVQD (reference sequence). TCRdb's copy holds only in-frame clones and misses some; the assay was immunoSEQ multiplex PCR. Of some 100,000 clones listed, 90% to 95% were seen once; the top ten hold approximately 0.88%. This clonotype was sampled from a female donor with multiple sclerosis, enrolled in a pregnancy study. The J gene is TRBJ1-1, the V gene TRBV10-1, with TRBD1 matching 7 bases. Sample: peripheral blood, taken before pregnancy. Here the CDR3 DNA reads TGCGCCAGCACCGAGGGGGCGCGCACTGAAGCTTTCTTT. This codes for CASTEGARTEAFF.